The source of this T cell receptor beta chain is a study of blood T cell repertoires in COVID-19. Study context: T cells, B-cell-depleted T cells, or PBMCs supplied cDNA or gDNA.

Germline loops: CDR1 LNHDA, CDR2 SQIVND (reference sequence). Trimming took off 6 bases at V and 3 bases at J, with 6 bases between the two ends. The CDR3 sequence is 13 residues long. Using immunoSEQ multiplex PCR, the repertoire was profiled, and TCRdb retains in-frame clones only, with some absent. The data contain around 100,000 clones, 80% to 90% of them singletons. This receptor was obtained from a man aged 35 to 55 with acute or convalescent COVID-19. The chain couples TRBV19 to TRBJ2-6; D not certain. The material sequenced was peripheral blood. The CDR3 loop reads CASRFGGANVLTF. CDR3 DNA: TGTGCCAGTAGGTTCGGTGGGGCCAACGTCCTGACTTTC.